What follows are 9 T cell receptor beta chains derived from one specimen sequenced in a study of shared clonotypes between healthy human individuals. Assay used: immunoSEQ multiplex PCR; TCRdb lists only in-frame clones, some missing. Among about 990,000 clones listed, around 82% were seen once. The specimen sequenced was memory CD4+ T cells from PBMCs. As for subset: CD45RA-negative fraction. Source of these receptors: a man in his late teens or twenties in good health. Some clones in this sample may be carry-over from other donors' samples.

The chain has TRBV6-1 and TRBJ2-7; a possible D gene is TRBD1 (6 bases). CDR1 is MNHNS, CDR2 SASEGT, per germline. The CDR3 sequence is 12 residues long. V was clipped by 4 bases and J by 2 bases, with 6 bases between them. This chain's CDR3 is CASSGTAYEQYF. CDR3 sequence (DNA): TGTGCCAGCAGTGGGACAGCCTACGAGCAGTACTTC.

V and J are TRBV7-9 and TRBJ2-2, with D possibly being TRBD2 (6 bases). The CDR3 extends over 17 amino acids. Germline V gives CDR1 SEHNR, CDR2 FQNEAQ (reference sequence). V was clipped by 5 bases and J by 7 bases, with 23 bases between them. The CDR3 coding sequence is TGTGCCAGCAGCCCCCAGGCTATGACTAGTTTTGTCGGGGAGCTGTTTTTT. It translates to CASSPQAMTSFVGELFF.

About this clone itself: A much larger clone differs by one base, so this may be a read error. This sample also contains other DNA sequences that code for the same CDR3. The V and J genes are TRBV20-1 and TRBJ2-1, with TRBD2 as a possible D gene (6 bases). With 5 bases removed from V and 7 bases from J, the gap between germline ends came to 9 bases. The germline CDR1 and CDR2 sequences are DFQATT and SNEGSKA (reference sequence). The CDR3 contains 11 residues. CDR3 nucleotides: TGCAGTGCTGCGGGACGGAATGAGCAGTTCTTC. This translates into CSAAGRNEQFF.

Regarding this clone: This could be a read error, since a much larger clone is one nucleotide away. Within the sample, other DNA sequences also encode this same CDR3. The chain couples TRBV28 to TRBJ2-7; D is perhaps TRBD1 (5 bases). V was trimmed by 5 bases and J by 6 bases, leaving 8 bases between them. This CDR3 region has 11 residues. Germline V CDR1 and CDR2: MDHEN, SYDVKM. This chain's CDR3 is CASSDRGEQYF. Written as DNA, the CDR3 is TGTGCCAGCAGTGACAGAGGCGAGCAGTACTTC.

A few counts support this clone. The sample carries other DNA sequences with the same CDR3. The chain combines TRBV28 with TRBJ2-7; possibly TRBD2 for D (6 bases). The CDR3 covers 13 residues. The germline V and J ends were trimmed by 2 bases and 2 bases, with 7 bases remaining between them. Looked up from germline, CDR1 is MDHEN and CDR2 is SYDVKM. The DNA of the CDR3 is TGTGCCAGCAGTTTAACGGGAGCCTACGAGCAGTACTTC. Residues: CASSLTGAYEQYF.

This clone was detected only a few times. The chain joins TRBV15 to TRBJ2-1, with a tentative D call TRBD2 (6 bases). The germline CDR1 and CDR2 sequences are LNHNV and YYDKDF (reference sequence). Trimming pared 5 bases from V and 4 bases from J, leaving 21 bases between. This CDR3 has 17 residues. CDR3 in DNA: TGTGCCACCAGCCCCCCGGTGGCCCTAGCGTATTACAATGAGCAGTTCTTC. This sequence encodes CATSPPVALAYYNEQFF.

This clone was seen only once. The chain combines TRBV10-3 with TRBJ2-1, with 16 bases fitting TRBD2. This CDR3 is 15 amino acids long. Germline-derived CDR1 and CDR2 are ENHRY and SYGVKD. After removal of 11 bases from V and 2 bases from J, the junction contained 3 bases not matched to a gene. This chain's CDR3 is CAVGTSGRAYNEQFF. CDR3 in DNA: TGTGCCGTAGGGACTAGCGGGAGGGCCTACAATGAGCAGTTCTTC.

The chain uses TRBV9 and TRBJ2-3; the D is unclear. V shed 4 bases and J shed 2 bases, with 11 bases lying between them. The CDR3 is 14 residues long. The V gene's germline CDR1 is SGDLS and CDR2 YYNGEE. CDR3 in DNA: TGTGCCAGCAGCCCCCGCCCACACACAGATACGCAGTATTTT. Translation: CASSPRPHTDTQYF. The complete variable domain, with remaining parts taken from reference TRBV9 and TRBJ2-3, reads DSGVTQTPKHLITATGQRVTLRCSPRSGDLSVYWYQQSLDQGLQFLIQYYNGEERAKGNILERFSAQQFPDLHSELNLSSLELGDSALYFCASSPRPHTDTQYFGPGTRLTVL.

The CDR3 loop is CASSSGVIGNTIYF. The CDR3 DNA sequence: TGCGCCAGCAGCTCAGGGGTAATTGGAAACACCATATATTTT. The chain carries TRBV5-1 and TRBJ1-3; D perhaps matches TRBD1 (6 bases). The CDR3 spans 14 residues. Germline CDR1 and CDR2: SGHRS and YFSETQ. Trimming removed 3 bases from V and 3 bases from J, with 10 bases in between.